The 20 T cell receptor beta chains below all came from one sample that was sequenced in a study of blood T cell repertoires in COVID-19. Measured with immunoSEQ multiplex PCR; TCRdb has only the in-frame clones, and not every one. The table records 25,000 to 30,000 clones, roughly four fifths of them present only once. Sequencing was done on a sample of peripheral blood. The receptors come from a man in his 70s with acute or convalescent COVID-19.

The V gene is TRBV5-4, the J gene TRBJ1-2; TRBD1 matches at 7 bases. The CDR3 spans 16 residues. The junction had 11 bases not matched to a gene; V was cut back by 5 bases and J by 1 base. CDR1 and CDR2 from the germline V gene are SGHNT and YYREEE (reference sequence). CDR3 in amino acids: CASSPSGTEFNYGYTF. The CDR3 DNA sequence: TGTGCCAGCAGTCCTTCCGGGACAGAGTTTAACTATGGCTACACCTTC.

This chain uses TRBV13 with TRBJ2-1; 8 nucleotides agree with TRBD2. V was pared by 4 bases and J by 0 bases, with 2 bases of the junction left unmatched. Germline V lookup: CDR1 PRHDT, CDR2 FYEKMQ (reference sequence). The CDR3 is 15 amino acids. CDR3 amino acids: CASSSAGGSYNEQFF. The CDR3, as DNA: TGTGCCAGCAGCTCCGCGGGGGGCTCCTACAATGAGCAGTTCTTC.

The chain uses TRBV5-8 and TRBJ1-5, with TRBD1 matching 7 bases. CDR1 and CDR2 (germline): SGHTS, YDEGEE. There are 15 residues in the CDR3. The V segment lost 5 bases and the J segment 0 bases; nucleotides outside the gene matches: 5. The chain's CDR3 is CASSRQGLSNQPQHF. The CDR3 nucleotides are TGTGCCAGCAGTCGACAGGGCCTTAGCAATCAGCCCCAGCATTTT.

The V gene is TRBV27, the J gene TRBJ2-7, with 7 bases aligning to TRBD1. CDR1 is MNHEY, CDR2 SMNVEV, per germline (reference sequence). The junction had 7 bases not matched to a gene; V was cut back by 3 bases and J by 2 bases. The CDR3 is 15 residues long. CDR3 nucleotides: TGTGCCAGCAGTTTCTCGATCAGGGGGACCTACGAGCAGTACTTC. Translation gives CASSFSIRGTYEQYF.

V gene TRBV3-1 (or the pseudogene TRBV3-2) combines with J gene TRBJ2-2, with TRBD1 as a possible D gene (5 bases). V was pared by 6 bases and J by 6 bases, with 14 bases between. CDR1 LGHDT and CDR2 YNNKEL come from the germline V gene (reference sequence). The CDR3 sequence is 14 residues long. The CDR3 spells CASSLTGLPGELFF. CDR3 DNA: TGTGCCAGCAGTCTAACAGGATTACCCGGGGAGCTGTTTTTT.

The genes are TRBV4-1 and TRBJ1-5, with TRBD1 identical over 9 bases. Trimming took 5 bases from V and 2 from J; bases not matched to a gene: 7. CDR1 is MGHRA and CDR2 is YSYEKL in the germline V gene. This CDR3 contains 16 residues. CDR3: CASSNSGQGGNQPQHF. CDR3 nucleotide sequence: TGCGCCAGCAGCAACTCGGGACAGGGCGGCAATCAGCCCCAGCATTTT.

This clone was detected only a few times. V usage is TRBV30 and J usage is TRBJ2-3; D is perhaps TRBD2 (6 bases). Germline assignment: CDR1 GTSNPN and CDR2 SVGIG (reference sequence). Trimming took off 7 bases at V and 1 base at J, with 15 bases between the two ends. The CDR3 is 14 amino acids. CDR3 DNA: TGTGCCTTAGACCTCTGGGAGGGCACAGATACGCAGTATTTT. It specifies CALDLWEGTDTQYF.

CDR3 coding DNA: TGTGCCAGCAGTTCCACCCCGGGACAGGGGCGAGGCTACACCTTC. Its translation is CASSSTPGQGRGYTF. The chain is built from TRBV6-2 or TRBV6-3 and TRBJ1-2, with 10 bases lining up with TRBD1. J gave up 8 bases and V 4 bases, and 10 bases lay outside the gene matches. The germline V gene encodes CDR1 MNHEY and CDR2 SVGEGT. The CDR3 consists of 15 residues.

V gene TRBV18 combines with J gene TRBJ2-1; possible D gene TRBD1, 6 bases. The CDR3 extends over 12 amino acids. In germline, CDR1 is KGHSH, CDR2 LQKENI. V gave up 1 base and J gave up 11 bases, with 9 bases separating them. For the CDR3, the DNA is TGTGCCAGCTCACCACGGGACACTCAGCAGTTCTTC. It specifies CASSPRDTQQFF.

V gene TRBV5-1 combines with J gene TRBJ1-2; D is possibly TRBD1 (6 bases). V was cut by 0 bases and J by 1 base, with 10 bases left in between. The CDR3 has 15 residues. Germline lookup yields CDR1 SGHRS and CDR2 YFSETQ. The CDR3 nucleotides read TGCGCCAGCAGCTTGGCCCCGGACAGTAACTATGGCTACACCTTC. Encoded protein: CASSLAPDSNYGYTF.

The genes are TRBV6-1 and TRBJ1-2; tentatively, D is TRBD1 (6 bases). Trimming took 2 bases from V and 5 from J, leaving 6 bases between them. The CDR3 loop spans 12 amino acids. CDR1 MNHNS and CDR2 SASEGT come from the germline V gene. CDR3 in DNA: TGTGCCAGCAGTGAACAGGGGTATGGCTACACCTTC. It encodes CASSEQGYGYTF.

The J gene is TRBJ1-2, the V gene TRBV5-5, with 7 bases matching TRBD1. The CDR3 runs to 14 residues. The V and J ends lost 3 bases and 0 bases, in that order; junction bases with no gene match: 2. The germline V gene encodes CDR1 SGHKS and CDR2 YYEKEE (reference sequence). The CDR3 protein is CASSWDRANYGYTF. CDR3 DNA: TGTGCCAGCAGCTGGGACAGAGCTAACTATGGCTACACCTTC.

V gene TRBV4-1 combines with J gene TRBJ2-7, with 7 bases aligning to TRBD1. With 6 bases clipped from V and 5 bases from J, the junction kept 7 bases outside the gene matches. This CDR3 is built from 13 residues. Germline V CDR1 and CDR2: MGHRA, YSYEKL. The CDR3 sequence: CASSDRDGHEQYF. CDR3 DNA: TGCGCCAGCAGTGACAGGGATGGACACGAGCAGTACTTC.

V usage is TRBV11-2 and J usage is TRBJ2-6; D possibly corresponds to TRBD2 (6 bases). The V gene lost 6 bases and the J gene lost 6 bases, with 18 bases spanning the gap. Germline CDR1 SGHAT, CDR2 FQNNGV. CDR3 size: 16 residues. CDR3 in DNA: TGTGCCAGCAGTCCCACACGGGGGAAGGAGGCCAACGTCCTGACTTTC. Protein sequence: CASSPTRGKEANVLTF.

J is TRBJ2-2 and V is TRBV6-5; the match to TRBD2 covers 10 bases. CDR1 is MNHEY and CDR2 is SVGAGI in the germline V gene. The CDR3 runs 14 residues. Germline trimming cut 7 bases from V and 6 bases from J; bases unmatched to any gene: 5. The CDR3 DNA reads as TGTGCCAGCACCCGGCTAGCGGGAGCCGGGGAGCTGTTTTTT. Its translation is CASTRLAGAGELFF.

The chain employs TRBV7-2 and TRBJ1-5, with 9 bases matching TRBD1. Germline CDR1 and CDR2: SGHTA and FQGNSA. The CDR3 covers 15 residues. Trimming removed 5 bases from V and 6 bases from J; junction bases left unmatched: 8. In DNA form, the CDR3 reads TGTGCCAGCAGCCAGACAGGGGGGAAGGGTCAGCCCCAGCATTTT. It yields the protein CASSQTGGKGQPQHF.

The DNA for the CDR3 is TGTGCCAGCAGTCTTATCCCGACAGGAGAAAAACTGTTTTTT. Its translation: CASSLIPTGEKLFF. This chain joins TRBV27 and TRBJ1-4; a possible D gene is TRBD1 (6 bases). V was clipped by 5 bases and J by 8 bases, with 15 bases between them. This CDR3 region has 14 residues. CDR1 MNHEY and CDR2 SMNVEV come from the germline V gene (reference sequence).

V gene TRBV21-1 combines with J gene TRBJ1-1; the D call in the table, TRBD1, was not verified against the DNA. TRBV21-1 is labeled a pseudogene. The CDR3 extends over 16 amino acids. CDR3 DNA sequence: TGTGCCAGCCCCAAAACCGGGGCAGGGGGGAACACTGAAGCTTTCTTT. This encodes CASPKTGAGGNTEAFF.

The chain recombines TRBV5-1 with TRBJ2-1, with 10 bases identical to TRBD2. The J segment lost 1 base and the V segment lost 2 bases, leaving 0 bases of the junction unmatched. The CDR3 covers 15 residues. Germline V gene lookup returns CDR1 SGHRS and CDR2 YFSETQ. CDR3 region: CASSFSGGSYNEQFF. DNA for the CDR3: TGCGCCAGCAGCTTTAGCGGGGGGTCCTACAATGAGCAGTTCTTC. The variable domain in full, with the rest retrieved from reference TRBV5-1 and TRBJ2-1, is KAGVTQTPRYLIKTRGQQVTLSCSPISGHRSVSWYQQTPGQGLQFLFEYFSETQRNKGNFPGRFSGRQFSNSRSEMNVSTLELGDSALYLCASSFSGGSYNEQFFGPGTRLTVL.

The V gene is TRBV4-1, the J gene TRBJ2-2; no clear D. CDR3 length: 16 amino acids. The V end was cut by 1 base, the J end by 4 bases, with 13 bases between. Per the germline V gene, CDR1 is MGHRA and CDR2 is YSYEKL. CDR3 in amino acids: CASSQATPTGTGELFF. The CDR3 DNA reads as TGCGCCAGCAGCCAAGCTACACCTACGGGCACCGGGGAGCTGTTTTTT.